What follows are 21 T cell receptor beta chains derived from one specimen sequenced in a study of a mutant IDH1 vaccine in newly diagnosed glioma. Sample time point: baseline, week 1 (first vaccination visit). The treatment was: pre-vaccination baseline after standard-of-care therapy. Only in-frame clones appear in the TCRdb table, and some are missing; sequencing was by immunoSEQ multiplex PCR. The data contain approximately 54,000 clones, roughly 80% of them singletons. Sequenced here: PBMCs, sampled from a glioma patient treated with radiotherapy, temozolomide or both. Receptors were obtained from a man younger than 30 with glioma.

The chain links TRBV30 to TRBJ1-5; D is unclear. Trimming removed 0 bases from V and 7 bases from J, with 10 bases in between. Germline CDR1 and CDR2: GTSNPN and SVGIG (reference sequence). The CDR3 runs 13 residues. CDR3 sequence (DNA): TGTGCCTGGAGTGTAGGTGGGGTCCAGCCCCAGCATTTT. It codes for CAWSVGGVQPQHF.

This chain uses TRBV19 with TRBJ1-4; a weak D match, TRBD1 (5 bases). The CDR3 length is 15 residues. CDR1 and CDR2 (germline): LNHDA, SQIVND (reference sequence). V was clipped by 7 bases and J by 0 bases, with 12 bases between them. This CDR3 reads CASKGWGATNEKLFF. The CDR3 DNA reads as TGTGCCAGTAAGGGTTGGGGGGCAACTAATGAAAAACTGTTTTTT.

This clone was counted a single time. The chain employs TRBV6-5 and TRBJ2-7; 9 bases line up with TRBD2. This CDR3 is built from 15 residues. The V segment lost 4 bases and the J segment 4 bases; nucleotides outside the gene matches: 8. Germline V gene data show CDR1 as MNHEY and CDR2 as SVGAGI. The CDR3 DNA sequence: TGTGCCAGCAGTTCCGTCGGTAGCGGGAGTTACGAGCAGTACTTC. Its translation is CASSSVGSGSYEQYF.

The chain couples TRBV30 to TRBJ2-2; possible D gene TRBD1, 6 bases. The CDR3 length is 15 residues. Trimming shortened V by 0 bases and J by 7 bases, and 15 bases separated the two germline ends. Germline values: CDR1 GTSNPN, CDR2 SVGIG (reference sequence). CDR3 in DNA: TGTGCCTGGAGTGTACAACACAGGGTGATCGGGGAGCTGTTTTTT. Its translation: CAWSVQHRVIGELFF. The full variable domain, its missing parts supplied by reference TRBV30 and TRBJ2-2, is SQTIHQWPATLVQPVGSPLSLECTVEGTSNPNLYWYRQAAGRGLQLLFYSVGIGQISSEVPQNLSASRPQDRQFILSSKKLLLSDSGFYLCAWSVQHRVIGELFFGEGSRLTVL.

A single count supports this clone. This chain links TRBV30 with TRBJ1-5; D perhaps matches TRBD1 (5 bases). The CDR3 is made up of 16 amino acids. The V and J ends lost 2 bases and 0 bases respectively, with 14 bases between them. Germline CDR1 GTSNPN, CDR2 SVGIG (reference sequence). The CDR3 nucleotides are TGTGCCTGGAGTCCTCCGGGACCCACTAGCAATCAGCCCCAGCATTTT. Protein sequence: CAWSPPGPTSNQPQHF.

In its sample, this clone was seen once. The chain combines TRBV7-2 with TRBJ2-1, with 8 bases matching TRBD1. Germline V gives CDR1 SGHTA, CDR2 FQGNSA. The ends lost 6 bases at V and 4 bases at J; junction bases unmatched: 8. The CDR3 is made up of 15 amino acids. The CDR3 DNA sequence: TGTGCCAGCAGTTCTGACAGGGGAGGTTACAATGAGCAGTTCTTC. Its translation is CASSSDRGGYNEQFF.

The chain recombines TRBV30 with TRBJ1-2; D not resolved. Germline CDR1 is GTSNPN and CDR2 is SVGIG (reference sequence). The CDR3 length is 13 residues. The ends were cut back, 0 bases at V and 7 bases at J, with 12 bases in the middle. CDR3 in DNA: TGTGCCTGGAGTGTACTGATGCCTGGTGGCTACACCTTC. It encodes CAWSVLMPGGYTF.

The chain has TRBV30 and TRBJ2-7; 7 bases line up with TRBD1. With V trimmed by 7 bases and J by 5 bases, 11 bases remained unmatched. The CDR3 has 13 residues. Germline lookup yields CDR1 GTSNPN and CDR2 SVGIG (reference sequence). CDR3 region: CASKQGNWDEQYF. In DNA form, the CDR3 reads TGTGCCTCCAAACAGGGGAATTGGGACGAGCAGTACTTC.

The chain combines TRBV9 with TRBJ1-5; the D gene is possibly TRBD1 (5 bases). Germline assignment: CDR1 SGDLS and CDR2 YYNGEE. The CDR3 spans 16 residues. The V end lost 0 bases, the J end lost 2 bases, and 12 bases lay between the germline ends. CDR3 region: CASSVGGRDCNQPQHF. CDR3 in DNA: TGTGCCAGCAGCGTAGGGGGGAGGGATTGCAATCAGCCCCAGCATTTT.

This rearrangement joins TRBV7-2 to TRBJ1-1; the D is unclear. Trimming removed 5 bases at V and 9 bases at J, with 13 bases between. Germline CDR1 and CDR2: SGHTA and FQGNSA. This CDR3 has 12 residues. The CDR3 protein is CASSPDTLKAFF. Written as DNA, the CDR3 is TGTGCCAGCAGCCCCGACACGTTGAAAGCTTTCTTT.

The rearrangement links TRBV6-5 to TRBJ1-1; weak D call: TRBD1 (5 bases). V gave up 2 bases and J gave up 4 bases, with 11 bases separating them. The germline V gene has CDR1 MNHEY and CDR2 SVGAGI. The CDR3 extends over 14 amino acids. The CDR3 DNA reads as TGTGCCAGCAGTTACGGGGCCGGGGGCACTGAAGCTTTCTTT. Its protein product is CASSYGAGGTEAFF.

The chain combines TRBV5-1 with TRBJ2-7, with 11 nucleotides matching TRBD2. The CDR3 is made up of 19 amino acids. The V segment lost 2 bases and the J segment 1 base; nucleotides outside the gene matches: 14. CDR1 is SGHRS, CDR2 YFSETQ, per germline. The CDR3 region has the DNA TGCGCCAGCAGCTTCACTCCGCCTAGGACTAGCGGGCCTTCCTACGAGCAGTACTTC. It is translated as CASSFTPPRTSGPSYEQYF.

The V gene is TRBV4-3, the J gene TRBJ2-3; D remains unclear. The CDR3 has 14 amino acids. V was cut by 3 bases and J by 4 bases, with 11 bases left in between. Germline V gene sequence: CDR1 LGHNA, CDR2 YSLEER. CDR3 in DNA: TGCGCCAGCAGCCATAGGTGGGGTGCAGATACGCAGTATTTT. Translating gives CASSHRWGADTQYF.

About this clone itself: At one of its ends the junction is not consistent with the germline gene, which may arise from a read error. The gene calls are TRBV5-5 and TRBJ2-1; D not certain. Germline V CDR1 and CDR2: SGHKS, YYEKEE (reference sequence). The CDR3 runs 13 residues. The CDR3: CASSQDGGFEQFF. For the CDR3, the DNA is TGCGCCAGCAGCCAAGATGGTGGGTTTGAGCAGTTCTTC.

The V gene is TRBV10-3, the J gene TRBJ1-3; D is unclear. The V end lost 8 bases, the J end lost 0 bases, and 8 bases lay between the germline ends. Germline CDR1 reads ENHRY; CDR2 reads SYGVKD. The CDR3 loop spans 13 amino acids. The CDR3 loop reads CAIRKPSGNTIYF. The DNA of the CDR3 is TGTGCCATCCGGAAGCCCTCTGGAAACACCATATATTTT.

The chain couples TRBV7-9 to TRBJ1-2; D perhaps matches TRBD1 (5 bases). The CDR3 sequence is 16 residues long. Looked up from germline, CDR1 is SEHNR and CDR2 is FQNEAQ (reference sequence). The V gene lost 7 bases and the J gene lost 7 bases, with 25 bases spanning the gap. The CDR3 bases are TGTGCCAGCACCAGAGGACTAAACCAGGGAAGAGGTGGCTACACCTTC. This codes for CASTRGLNQGRGGYTF.

This clone was detected a few times. The chain links TRBV19 to TRBJ1-1, with D possibly being TRBD1 (5 bases). There are 14 residues in the CDR3. Germline assignment: CDR1 LNHDA and CDR2 SQIVND (reference sequence). V lost 8 bases to trimming and J lost 1 base, with 14 bases between them. As DNA, the CDR3 is TGTGCCAGTTCTTTAGGTCAGGGGAACACTGAAGCTTTCTTT. Translated: CASSLGQGNTEAFF.

By its share, this clone is medium-sized. The sample has other DNA sequences that encode this CDR3 too. This sequence joins TRBV19 and TRBJ1-5; perhaps TRBD1 as D (5 bases). This CDR3 has 15 residues. Germline V CDR1 and CDR2: LNHDA, SQIVND (reference sequence). V was shortened by 6 bases and J by 0 bases, with 12 bases between the two germline ends. The CDR3 sequence is CASSPTEYSNQPQHF. The DNA of the CDR3 is TGTGCCAGTAGCCCGACAGAATATAGCAATCAGCCCCAGCATTTT.

The rearrangement links TRBV5-1 to TRBJ1-1; weak D call: TRBD1 (5 bases). CDR1 is SGHRS and CDR2 is YFSETQ in the germline V gene. The CDR3 extends over 14 amino acids. The germline V and J ends were trimmed by 8 bases and 1 base, with 15 bases remaining between them. This chain's CDR3 is CASVVGTGNTEAFF. DNA of the CDR3: TGCGCCAGTGTGGTGGGGACGGGGAACACTGAAGCTTTCTTT.

The V call is TRBV5-1, the J call TRBJ2-5; 7 bases align to TRBD1. Germline V CDR1 and CDR2: SGHRS, YFSETQ. CDR3 length: 16 residues. Unmatched junction bases numbered 17, after V lost 2 bases and J lost 10 bases. This CDR3 is CASSFRDSQAPGIQYF. DNA for the CDR3: TGCGCCAGCAGCTTCCGGGACAGCCAGGCCCCGGGGATCCAGTACTTC.

This clone was counted between two and nine times. CDR3 in DNA: TGTGCCTCCCGTTGGGTGAACACTGAAGCTTTCTTT. Translating gives CASRWVNTEAFF. The chain links TRBV7-2 to TRBJ1-1; D is unclear. V lost 11 bases and J 0 bases, leaving 10 bases between the germline ends. This CDR3 region has 12 residues. The germline V gene encodes CDR1 SGHTA and CDR2 FQGNSA.